The entry below gives a single T cell receptor (beta chain) sequence along with its context. At the DNA level, this CDR3 is encoded by other sequences in the same sample as well. In the original workflow: Scientists estimated how many nucleated cells there were by amplifying reference gene primers. The protocol was immunoSEQ multiplex PCR, while the TCRdb copy is restricted to in-frame clones and leaves out a portion. D and trimming were read from the DNA, whereas the V and J calls and clone size are those reported in that table. This sample carries 200,000 to 300,000 clones, approximately 87% of them seen once, and the ten largest clones take 8% to 9.5%. This specimen belongs to a study of blood T cell repertoires in COVID-19. Study summary: Sites in the United States, Italy and Spain provided acute and convalescent COVID-19 samples. In each case, the material was cDNA or gDNA derived from T cells, B-cell-depleted T cells, or PBMCs.

V lost 0 bases and J 0 bases, leaving 6 bases between the germline ends. The CDR3 is made up of 14 amino acids. Germline CDR1 reads ENHRY; CDR2 reads SYGVKD. This TCR came from a human donor in a cohort sampled during active COVID-19. This chain joins TRBV10-3 and TRBJ2-7, with a tentative D call TRBD1 (6 bases). The sequencing input was peripheral blood. The CDR3 DNA reads as TGTGCCATCAGTGAGTCACAGGGCTCCTACGAGCAGTACTTC. Amino acid sequence: CAISESQGSYEQYF.